This T cell receptor (beta chain) appears in the sequencing data of a study of OX40 agonist ivuxolimab in advanced cancers. The method was immunoSEQ multiplex PCR; TCRdb's version includes in-frame clones alone and lacks a portion of them. The profile shows around 46,000 clones, about 89% of them singletons. The material sequenced was CD4+ or CD8+ T cells sorted from blood, taken in a trial of the OX40 agonist ivuxolimab. The source of this sequence is an adult with an advanced solid tumor such as melanoma, head and neck, liver or kidney cancer.

The CDR3 is CASSTLPTGLDGNEQFF. CDR3 coding DNA: TGTGCCAGCAGCACCCTTCCTACAGGGTTGGATGGCAATGAGCAGTTCTTC. The genes are TRBV5-4 and TRBJ2-1, with D possibly TRBD1 on 6 matching bases. The CDR3 is 17 amino acids. Germline V gene data show CDR1 as SGHNT and CDR2 as YYREEE (reference sequence). With 4 bases removed from V and 6 bases from J, the gap between germline ends came to 23 bases.